This T cell receptor beta chain is drawn from a study of technical replicates of blood from several donors. Some clones are missing from TCRdb's copy, which holds only in-frame ones; the method was immunoSEQ multiplex PCR. The table lists tens of thousands of clones, roughly 95% of them singletons. This clone appeared a single time. This clonotype originated in a human donor in good health. Some clones in this sample may be carry-over from other donors' samples. Sequenced material: PBMCs.

The CDR3 coding sequence is TGTGCCAGCAGCGTCGGGGAGAAACTGTTTTTT. It codes for CASSVGEKLFF. The genes are TRBV5-5 and TRBJ1-4, with unresolved D. V lost 4 bases and J 11 bases, leaving 9 bases between the germline ends. CDR1 SGHKS and CDR2 YYEKEE come from the germline V gene (reference sequence). This CDR3 has 11 amino acids.